Sequencing of this TCR beta chain was carried out in a study of OX40 agonist ivuxolimab in advanced cancers. Findings and limits, study-wide: Partly responding patients at 0.1-3.0 mg/kg showed some of the smallest clonal expansion.

The CDR3 has 15 amino acids. Comment on this clone: Its target is not known.

Generated by immunoSEQ multiplex PCR, the TCRdb table keeps only in-frame clones and is missing some. Of tens of thousands of clones listed, around 89% are singletons. Sequences were derived from CD4+ or CD8+ T cells sorted from blood, sampled in a trial of the OX40 agonist ivuxolimab. This sequence originates from an adult with an advanced solid tumor such as melanoma, head and neck, liver or kidney cancer. The chain carries TRBV12-2 and TRBJ1-2. TRBV12-2 is designated a pseudogene. In DNA form, the CDR3 reads TGTGCAAGCCCCAGAAGGGGCGAACGGGGTTATGGCTACACCTTC. It codes for CASPRRGERGYGYTF.